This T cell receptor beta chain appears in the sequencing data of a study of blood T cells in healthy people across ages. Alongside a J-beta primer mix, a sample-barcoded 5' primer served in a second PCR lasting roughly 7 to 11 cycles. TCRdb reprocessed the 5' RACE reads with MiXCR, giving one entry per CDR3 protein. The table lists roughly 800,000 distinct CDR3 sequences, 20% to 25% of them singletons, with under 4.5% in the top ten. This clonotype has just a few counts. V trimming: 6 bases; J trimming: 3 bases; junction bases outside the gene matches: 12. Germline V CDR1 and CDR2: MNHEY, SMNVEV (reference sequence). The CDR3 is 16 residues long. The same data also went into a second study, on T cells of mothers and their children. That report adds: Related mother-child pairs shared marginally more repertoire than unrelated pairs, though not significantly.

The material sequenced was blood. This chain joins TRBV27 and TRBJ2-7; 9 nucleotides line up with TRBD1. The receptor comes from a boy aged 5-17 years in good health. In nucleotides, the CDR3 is TGTGCCAGCAGCGTCTTCCCCCCGGGACAGGGCTACGAGCAGTACTTC. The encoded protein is CASSVFPPGQGYEQYF.